The T cell receptor beta chain under discussion was sequenced for a study of T cell responses to AZD1222 COVID-19 vaccine. Germline values: CDR1 SEHNR, CDR2 FQNEAQ (reference sequence). The CDR3 consists of 17 residues. With 5 bases removed from V and 0 bases from J, the gap between germline ends came to 17 bases. The table came from immunoSEQ multiplex PCR; TCRdb's copy has only in-frame clones and leaves some out. This sample has some 130,000 clones, with over 75% found just once. This TCR derives from an adult who received the MenACWY meningococcal vaccine as a control. The sample was peripheral blood, taken 28 days after the second dose of the MenACWY control vaccine. The chain combines TRBV7-9 with TRBJ1-5, with D tentatively TRBD1 (6 bases). CDR3: CASSPSGGLRSNQPQHF. In DNA, the CDR3 is TGTGCCAGCAGCCCATCGGGGGGGCTACGTAGCAATCAGCCCCAGCATTTT.